This T cell receptor (beta chain) was profiled in a study of blood T cell repertoires in COVID-19. Study details: From T cells, B-cell-depleted T cells, or PBMCs came the material, which was cDNA or gDNA.

The assay was immunoSEQ multiplex PCR, and TCRdb's table has in-frame clones only and misses some. The table includes some 170,000 clones, approximately 86% detected once. CDR3 length: 16 residues. From germline, CDR1 is SGHTS and CDR2 YDEGEE. After removal of 4 bases from V and 1 base from J, the junction contained 7 bases not matched to a gene. The source of this sequence is a woman aged 50 to 65 with acute or convalescent COVID-19. The chain combines TRBV5-8 with TRBJ1-5; 8 positions match TRBD1. Input material: peripheral blood. The CDR3 DNA reads as TGTGCCAGCAGCAGCTCAGGGGGCGGGAGCAATCAGCCCCAGCATTTT. It yields the protein CASSSSGGGSNQPQHF. The full variable domain, in which reference TRBV5-8 and TRBJ1-5 provide the parts outside the CDR3, is EAGVTQSPTHLIKTRGQQATLRCSPISGHTSVYWYQQALGLGLQFLLWYDEGEERNRGNFPPRFSGRQFPNYSSELNVNALELEDSALYLCASSSSGGGSNQPQHFGDGTRLSIL.